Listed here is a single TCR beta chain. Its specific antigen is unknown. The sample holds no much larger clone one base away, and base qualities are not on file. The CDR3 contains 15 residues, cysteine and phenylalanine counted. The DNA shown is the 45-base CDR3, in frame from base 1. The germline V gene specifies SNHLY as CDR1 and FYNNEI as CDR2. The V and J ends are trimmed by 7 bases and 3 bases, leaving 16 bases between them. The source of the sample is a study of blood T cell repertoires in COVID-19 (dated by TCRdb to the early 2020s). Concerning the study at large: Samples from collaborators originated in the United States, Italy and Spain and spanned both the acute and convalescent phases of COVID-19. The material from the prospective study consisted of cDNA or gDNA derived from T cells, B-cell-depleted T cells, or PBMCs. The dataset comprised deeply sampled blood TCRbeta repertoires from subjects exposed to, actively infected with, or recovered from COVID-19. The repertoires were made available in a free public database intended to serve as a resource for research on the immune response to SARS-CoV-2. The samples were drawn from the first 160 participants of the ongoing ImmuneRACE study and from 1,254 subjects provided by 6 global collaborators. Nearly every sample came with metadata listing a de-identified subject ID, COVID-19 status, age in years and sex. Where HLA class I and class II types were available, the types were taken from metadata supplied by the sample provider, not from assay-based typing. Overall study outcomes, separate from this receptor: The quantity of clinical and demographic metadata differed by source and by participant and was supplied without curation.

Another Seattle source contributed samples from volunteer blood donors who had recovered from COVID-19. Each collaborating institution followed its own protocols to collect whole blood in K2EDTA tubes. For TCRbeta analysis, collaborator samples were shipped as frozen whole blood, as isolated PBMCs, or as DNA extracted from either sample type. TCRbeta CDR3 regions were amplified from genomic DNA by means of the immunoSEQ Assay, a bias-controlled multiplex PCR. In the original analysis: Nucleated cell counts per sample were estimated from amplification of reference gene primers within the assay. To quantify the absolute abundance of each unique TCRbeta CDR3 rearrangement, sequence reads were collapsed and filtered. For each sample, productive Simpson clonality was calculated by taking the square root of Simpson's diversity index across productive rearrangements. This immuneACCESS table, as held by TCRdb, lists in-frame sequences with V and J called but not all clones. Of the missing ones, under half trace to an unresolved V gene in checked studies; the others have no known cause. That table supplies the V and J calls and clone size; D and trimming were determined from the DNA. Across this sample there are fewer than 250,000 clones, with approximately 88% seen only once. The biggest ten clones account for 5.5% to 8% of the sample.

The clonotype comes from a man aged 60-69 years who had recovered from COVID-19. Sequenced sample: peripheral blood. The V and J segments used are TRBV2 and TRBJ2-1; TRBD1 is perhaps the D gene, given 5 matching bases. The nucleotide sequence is TGTGCCAGCAAGCTAGACAGACAGAACTACAATGAGCAGTTCTTC. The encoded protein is CASKLDRQNYNEQFF.